This T cell receptor (beta chain) originates from a study of post-analysis software for immune sequencing data. Whole-study results and caveats: Four to six TRBV segments were more frequent in patients than controls; TRBV5-6, TRBV5-1 and TRBV20-1 belonged to this group.

A note on this clonotype: Its specificity is unknown. A clone one base away is much larger, so this may be a read error.

Germline CDR1 SQVTM, CDR2 ANQGSEA. The CDR3 has 12 residues. The authors incorporated unique molecular identifiers into the TCR beta cDNA libraries. One entry per CDR3 protein, called by TCRdb with MiXCR from the PCR reads. The top ten hold around 1.5% of the sample, which has roughly 180,000 distinct CDR3 sequences, approximately 30% seen once. This chain uses TRBV29-1 with TRBJ2-3; D might be TRBD1 (6 bases). Sequences were obtained from blood. This receptor was identified in a girl aged 5 to 17 with multiple sclerosis. CDR3 nucleotides: TGCGGCTTCGTCAGGGGAACAGATACGCAGTATTTT. Translated, it gives CGFVRGTDTQYF.